This TCR beta chain was recovered during a study of post-analysis software for immune sequencing data. The overall study: The courses of disease that were included comprised relapsing-remitting, secondary progressive and progressive-relapsing multiple sclerosis.

Unique molecular identifiers were carried by the TCR beta cDNA libraries. TCRdb reprocessed the PCR reads with MiXCR, giving one entry per CDR3 protein. The data contain roughly 180,000 distinct CDR3 sequences, approximately 30% of them singletons. This clonotype was counted a few times. Its cognate antigen is unknown. Regarding the study as a whole: When patients were compared with controls, four to six TRBV segments were more frequent, TRBV5-6, TRBV5-1 and TRBV20-1 among them. Under the F measure, samples that were prepared in one batch clustered strongly together. Significantly decreased normalized Chao1 diversity was recorded for multiple sclerosis patients relative to controls.

V was shortened by 3 bases and J by 11 bases, with 13 bases between the two germline ends. CDR3 length: 12 residues. What was sequenced was blood. The chain has TRBV12-3 or TRBV12-4 and TRBJ2-5; D call uncertain. The TCR comes from a girl aged 10 to 17 with multiple sclerosis. The CDR3 here is CASSFPMSKQYF. CDR3 DNA sequence: TGTGCCAGCAGTTTCCCCATGAGCAAGCAGTACTTC.